One sample yielded the 29 T cell receptor beta chains listed below, sequenced in a study of cytomegalovirus exposure and HLA in healthy donors (dated by TCRdb to 2016 to 2017). The library came from the immunoSEQ multiplex PCR assay. The multiplex PCR relied on a mix of 60 forward primers for TCR Vbeta segments and 13 reverse primers for TCR Jbeta segments. TCRdb took this table from immuneACCESS and kept in-frame rearrangements with V and J called. Such tables lack part of the clones; where checked against another copy, unresolved V genes explain under half of the gap, and the rest is unexplained. The sample table records some 150,000 clones; around 68% of these occur just once. The top ten clones comprise less than 3% of the sample. The material sequenced was PBMCs. The receptors stem from a man aged 35-49 years in good health and CMV-seronegative.

Notes on this clone: The same CDR3 also results from other DNA sequences found in this sample. The chain uses TRBV5-1 and TRBJ1-1; 8 bases fit TRBD1. The CDR3 length is 15 residues. The germline CDR1 and CDR2 sequences are SGHRS and YFSETQ. V lost 4 bases, J lost 3 bases, and 8 bases stayed unmatched. The CDR3 DNA is TGCGCCAGCAGCCCACAGGGGGATGGGGACACTGAAGCTTTCTTT. This translates into CASSPQGDGDTEAFF.

V gene TRBV27 combines with J gene TRBJ2-3; possible D gene TRBD2, 5 bases. The CDR3 covers 14 residues. Germline-derived CDR1 and CDR2 are MNHEY and SMNVEV (reference sequence). V gave up 7 bases and J gave up 0 bases, with 11 bases separating them. CDR3 region: CASTSTGSTDTQYF. CDR3 in DNA: TGTGCCAGCACCTCGACGGGGAGCACAGATACGCAGTATTTT.

The V and J genes are TRBV7-2 and TRBJ2-2; unclear D gene. Germline CDR1 and CDR2: SGHTA and FQGNSA. Trimming stripped 1 base from V and 4 bases from J, with 4 bases between. The CDR3 length is 13 residues. The DNA for the CDR3 is TGTGCCAGCAGCTTAGTAGCCACCGGGGAGCTGTTTTTT. It codes for CASSLVATGELFF.

The rearrangement joins TRBV5-1 to TRBJ2-5, with 13 positions matching TRBD2. In germline, CDR1 is SGHRS, CDR2 YFSETQ. V trimming: 3 bases; J trimming: 7 bases; junction bases outside the gene matches: 9. The CDR3 runs to 16 residues. CDR3 residues: CASSSSRTSGGVTQYF. CDR3 nucleotide sequence: TGCGCCAGCAGCTCGTCCAGGACTAGCGGGGGAGTGACCCAGTACTTC.

Worth noting for this clone: The junction departs from the called germline gene at one end, perhaps through a read error. The chain combines TRBV28 with TRBJ2-3; 14 bases match TRBD2. The V gene's germline CDR1 is MDHEN and CDR2 SYDVKM. CDR3 length: 14 amino acids. In DNA, the CDR3 is TGTGCCAGCAGTCTAACATCGACTAGCGGGGGGGTGGATTTT. Its protein is CASSLTSTSGGVDF.

This clone was found a few times. The genes are TRBV29-1 and TRBJ1-2; possible D gene TRBD1, 5 bases. CDR1 and CDR2 (germline): SQVTM, ANQGSEA. V lost 4 bases, J lost 6 bases, and 12 bases lay in between. This CDR3 is built from 12 residues. The CDR3 region has the DNA TGCAGCGTTGTGGAGGGGAGTGATGGCTACACCTTC. It specifies CSVVEGSDGYTF. The full variable domain, with the rest looked up from reference TRBV29-1 and TRBJ1-2, is SAVISQKPSRDICQRGTSLTIQCQVDSQVTMMFWYRQQPGQSLTLIATANQGSEATYESGFVIDKFPISRPNLTFSTLTVSNMSPEDSSIYLCSVVEGSDGYTFGSGTRLTVV.

This chain uses TRBV2 with TRBJ1-5; D uncertain. In germline, CDR1 is SNHLY, CDR2 FYNNEI. CDR3 size: 13 residues. Between the trimmed V and J ends, which lost 6 bases and 0 bases, there was a span of 6 bases. CDR3 DNA: TGTGCCAGCAGAAGAGGTAGCAATCAGCCCCAGCATTTT. Its translation: CASRRGSNQPQHF. The whole variable domain, filled in from reference TRBV2 and TRBJ1-5, reads EPEVTQTPSHQVTQMGQEVILRCVPISNHLYFYWYRQILGQKVEFLVSFYNNEISEKSEIFDDQFSVERPDGSNFTLKIRSTKLEDSAMYFCASRRGSNQPQHFGDGTRLSIL.

This clone turned up a few times. This sequence joins TRBV7-9 and TRBJ1-1, with 7 bases fitting TRBD1. This CDR3 is built from 13 residues. The ends lost 3 bases at V and 4 bases at J; junction bases unmatched: 2. Germline V CDR1 and CDR2: SEHNR, FQNEAQ (reference sequence). The CDR3 spells CASSLTGLTEAFF. The CDR3 DNA sequence: TGTGCCAGCAGCTTGACAGGGCTCACTGAAGCTTTCTTT.

This chain joins TRBV11-2 and TRBJ1-4, with D uncertain. The CDR3 length is 14 residues. V was clipped by 0 bases and J by 4 bases, with 6 bases between them. In germline, CDR1 is SGHAT, CDR2 FQNNGV. This chain's CDR3 is CASSLDFGNEKLFF. In nucleotides, the CDR3 is TGTGCCAGCAGCTTAGATTTCGGTAATGAAAAACTGTTTTTT.

This clone was counted a few times. The chain has TRBV19 and TRBJ2-5; possibly TRBD1 for D (5 bases). Trimming shortened V by 9 bases and J by 1 base, and 15 bases separated the two germline ends. Germline assignment: CDR1 LNHDA and CDR2 SQIVND (reference sequence). The CDR3 is 14 amino acids. CDR3 protein: CASAQQALQETQYF. In DNA, the CDR3 is TGTGCCAGCGCTCAACAGGCCCTCCAAGAGACCCAGTACTTC. Supplemented by reference TRBV19 and TRBJ2-5, the full variable domain reads DGGITQSPKYLFRKEGQNVTLSCEQNLNHDAMYWYRQDPGQGLRLIYYSQIVNDFQKGDIAEGYSVSREKKESFPLTVTSAQKNPTAFYLCASAQQALQETQYFGPGTRLLVL.

This clone has only a few counts. The V call is TRBV6-1, the J call TRBJ2-5, with 7 bases fitting TRBD2. V was clipped by 2 bases and J by 6 bases; unmatched bases: 18. From germline, CDR1 is MNHNS and CDR2 SASEGT. The CDR3 covers 18 residues. The CDR3 loop is CASSERGLTWWGGKTQYF. As DNA, the CDR3 is TGTGCCAGCAGTGAACGGGGTCTGACCTGGTGGGGGGGGAAGACCCAGTACTTC.

V is TRBV30 and J is TRBJ2-5, with 8 bases lining up with TRBD1. The CDR3 extends over 15 amino acids. Per germline, CDR1 GTSNPN and CDR2 SVGIG (reference sequence). Germline trimming cut 3 bases from V and 2 bases from J; bases unmatched to any gene: 8. CDR3 sequence (DNA): TGTGCCTGGAGCATAGGGGACAGGAGGCAAGAGACCCAGTACTTC. It yields the protein CAWSIGDRRQETQYF.

The gene calls are TRBV7-8 and TRBJ2-3; 13 positions agree with TRBD2. Germline CDR1 reads SGHVS; CDR2 reads FQNEAQ. The CDR3 length is 16 residues. J was trimmed by 1 base and V by 5 bases; bases with no gene match: 3. The CDR3 nucleotides are TGTGCCAGCAGCCCCGGGACTAGCGGGGGCACAGATACGCAGTATTTT. Translating gives CASSPGTSGGTDTQYF.

The rearrangement links TRBV4-2 to TRBJ2-3; D ambiguous. The CDR3 spans 16 residues. Per germline, CDR1 LGHNA and CDR2 YNFKEQ. V gave up 4 bases and J gave up 0 bases, with 14 bases separating them. Here the CDR3 reads CASSPYGGGSTDTQYF. The CDR3 nucleotides read TGTGCCAGCAGCCCCTACGGCGGCGGTAGCACAGATACGCAGTATTTT.

The CDR3 region is CASSTLAGGPGTQYF. Written as DNA, the CDR3 is TGTGCCAGCAGTACCCTAGCGGGGGGGCCGGGGACCCAGTACTTC. This rearrangement joins TRBV6-6 to TRBJ2-5, with 12 bases aligning to TRBD2. The germline V gene has CDR1 MNHNY and CDR2 SVGAGI (reference sequence). This CDR3 has 15 amino acids. V lost 5 bases to trimming and J lost 7 bases; unmatched junction nucleotides: 8.

CDR3 nucleotide sequence: TGCGCCAGCAGCCCGGGTTTAAGTGAGGGGGTCTATGGCTACACCTTC. As protein: CASSPGLSEGVYGYTF. The chain combines TRBV5-1 with TRBJ1-2; maybe TRBD1 (6 bases). CDR1 and CDR2 (germline): SGHRS, YFSETQ. CDR3 length: 16 amino acids. Trimming removed 4 bases at V and 4 bases at J, with 20 bases between.

The chain couples TRBV15 to TRBJ2-1; weak D call: TRBD2 (6 bases). V was trimmed by 0 bases and J by 14 bases, leaving 11 bases between them. Germline loops: CDR1 LNHNV, CDR2 YYDKDF (reference sequence). This CDR3 contains 12 residues. DNA for the CDR3: TGTGCCACCAGCAGAGATTTTAAGCGGGAGTTCTTC. This translates into CATSRDFKREFF.

V is TRBV5-4 and J is TRBJ1-2, with a tentative D call TRBD1 (5 bases). The germline CDR1 and CDR2 sequences are SGHNT and YYREEE (reference sequence). The CDR3 is 15 residues long. Trimming left V 2 bases short and J 4 bases short, with 15 bases between. The CDR3: CASSFGAVNSYGYTF. Written as DNA, the CDR3 is TGTGCCAGCAGCTTTGGGGCAGTAAATTCCTATGGCTACACCTTC.

This chain uses TRBV11-2 with TRBJ2-7, with D possibly matching TRBD2 (6 bases). Germline V gene data show CDR1 as SGHAT and CDR2 as FQNNGV. V lost 3 bases to trimming and J lost 1 base, with 16 bases between them. The CDR3 contains 16 residues. The CDR3 nucleotides read TGTGCCAGCAGCTTTACCCGGGTCCGGGGGTCCTACGAGCAGTACTTC. Translation: CASSFTRVRGSYEQYF.

The V and J genes are TRBV30 and TRBJ2-2; no definite D call. Looked up from germline, CDR1 is GTSNPN and CDR2 is SVGIG (reference sequence). The length of the CDR3 is 11 residues. V lost 0 bases to trimming and J lost 7 bases, with 3 bases between them. CDR3 DNA sequence: TGTGCCTGGAGTGTACTCGGGGAGCTGTTTTTT. Protein product: CAWSVLGELFF.

This chain uses TRBV19 with TRBJ1-1; TRBD1 might be the D (6 bases). V was pared by 6 bases and J by 7 bases, with 21 bases between. This CDR3 is built from 15 residues. CDR1 is LNHDA, CDR2 SQIVND, per germline (reference sequence). In nucleotides, the CDR3 is TGTGCCAGTAGCCGACAGGAAACCAGGGAGAGTGAAGCTTTCTTT. This encodes CASSRQETRESEAFF.

The rearrangement uses TRBV5-1 and TRBJ2-5, with TRBD1 matching over 10 bases. The CDR3 is 19 residues long. CDR1 and CDR2 (germline): SGHRS, YFSETQ. J was trimmed by 2 bases and V by 0 bases; bases with no gene match: 13. The CDR3 nucleotides read TGCGCCAGCAGCTTGGATGCCGGGACAGGGGCCGGGGGGCAAGAGACCCAGTACTTC. Translation gives CASSLDAGTGAGGQETQYF.

The gene calls are TRBV10-3 and TRBJ2-7; 7 bases align to TRBD1. The length of the CDR3 is 13 residues. V gave up 7 bases and J gave up 6 bases; unmatched junction bases: 9. The germline V gene has CDR1 ENHRY and CDR2 SYGVKD. As DNA, the CDR3 is TGTGCCATCACCGAAGACAGGGTACCCGAGCAGTACTTC. It codes for CAITEDRVPEQYF.

This chain joins TRBV30 and TRBJ2-5; TRBD1 aligns across 7 bases. The end of the DNA is better explained by TRBJ2-7, so the J call may be wrong. The germline gives CDR1 GTSNPN, CDR2 SVGIG (reference sequence). The CDR3 spans 12 residues. The CDR3 coding sequence is TGTGCCTATCGACAGGGTGGGTACGAGCAGTACTTC. Protein product: CAYRQGGYEQYF.

This clone was seen a single time. This chain links TRBV6-1 with TRBJ2-3; perhaps TRBD1 as D (5 bases). Germline V gives CDR1 MNHNS, CDR2 SASEGT. V lost 11 bases and J 2 bases, leaving 8 bases between the germline ends. The CDR3 is 11 residues long. CDR3 DNA sequence: TGTGCCGTACAGGTCACAGATACGCAGTATTTT. It specifies CAVQVTDTQYF.

The table lists this clone with a few counts. The V call is TRBV6-6, the J call TRBJ1-1, with D uncertain. V was clipped by 11 bases and J by 5 bases, with 18 bases between them. This CDR3 has 13 amino acids. Germline V gene lookup returns CDR1 MNHNY and CDR2 SVGAGI (reference sequence). The CDR3 is CAGRFGERTEAFF. The CDR3 DNA reads TGTGCCGGGAGGTTTGGGGAAAGAACTGAAGCTTTCTTT.

This rearrangement joins TRBV27 to TRBJ2-1, with 7 bases aligning to TRBD2. The CDR3 spans 16 residues. Trimming at V came to 5 bases and at J to 5 bases, leaving 12 bases not matched to a gene. Looked up from germline, CDR1 is MNHEY and CDR2 is SMNVEV (reference sequence). CDR3 sequence: CASSAPGGEFHNEQFF. CDR3 sequence (DNA): TGTGCCAGCAGTGCTCCTGGGGGGGAGTTTCACAATGAGCAGTTCTTC.

The chain recombines TRBV28 with TRBJ2-7; D may be TRBD2 (5 bases). The CDR3 is made up of 11 amino acids. Germline V gene lookup returns CDR1 MDHEN and CDR2 SYDVKM. Trimming left V 8 bases short and J 11 bases short, with 16 bases between. The CDR3 region is CASGQPGYEYF. CDR3 nucleotide sequence: TGTGCCAGCGGCCAGCCGGGGTATGAGTACTTC.

A few counts support this clone. This chain links TRBV29-1 with TRBJ1-1; D not certain. The CDR3 covers 15 residues. V gave up 1 base and J gave up 0 bases, with 12 bases separating them. The germline V gene has CDR1 SQVTM and CDR2 ANQGSEA. As DNA, the CDR3 is TGCAGCGTTGAAGGCCGGCGGGCCATGAACACTGAAGCTTTCTTT. Translating it yields CSVEGRRAMNTEAFF.